The 9 T cell receptor beta chains presented below share a single source sample, sequenced in a study of blood T cell repertoires in COVID-19. Assay used: immunoSEQ multiplex PCR; TCRdb lists only in-frame clones, some missing. The sample includes some 74,000 clones, 60% to 80% seen only once; the top ten take around 12%. The sample consisted of peripheral blood. The source of these receptors is a human donor in a cohort sampled during active COVID-19.

The chain is built from TRBV9 and TRBJ2-5, with TRBD2 as a possible D gene (6 bases). V was pared by 4 bases and J by 5 bases, with 9 bases between. Germline lookup yields CDR1 SGDLS and CDR2 YYNGEE. The CDR3 spans 12 residues. The CDR3 DNA follows: TGTGCCAGCAGCCCTCGGGGGGAGACCCAGTACTTC. It codes for CASSPRGETQYF.

The sample holds a few counts of this clone. The chain joins TRBV27 to TRBJ1-6; D gene ambiguous. The CDR3 is 13 residues long. V shed 7 bases and J shed 1 base, with 5 bases lying between them. Germline lookup yields CDR1 MNHEY and CDR2 SMNVEV (reference sequence). CDR3 sequence reads: CASTVSYNSPLHF. The CDR3 nucleotides read TGTGCCAGCACGGTTTCCTATAATTCACCCCTCCACTTT.

This rearrangement joins TRBV6-4 to TRBJ2-6; 10 bases agree with TRBD1. Germline CDR1 reads MRHNA; CDR2 reads SNTAGT. The CDR3 is made up of 19 amino acids. The V and J ends lost 0 bases and 4 bases, in that order; junction bases with no gene match: 9. CDR3 sequence: CASSDSLRQGARGANVLTF. CDR3 DNA sequence: TGTGCCAGCAGTGACTCGTTGAGACAGGGGGCGCGGGGGGCCAACGTCCTGACTTTC.

This clone showed up just once. The chain couples TRBV18 to TRBJ2-2, with D possibly being TRBD1 (5 bases). Germline assignment: CDR1 KGHSH and CDR2 LQKENI. The CDR3 is made up of 14 amino acids. V was cut by 6 bases and J by 5 bases, with 13 bases left in between. CDR3: CASSTGRDTGELFF. The CDR3 DNA reads TGTGCCAGCTCCACCGGCAGGGATACCGGGGAGCTGTTTTTT.

This clone was found a few times. The chain recombines TRBV6-5 with TRBJ2-2; 7 bases are shared with TRBD1. This CDR3 is built from 15 residues. V shed 5 bases and J 0 bases; nucleotides not matched to a gene: 3. Germline lookup yields CDR1 MNHEY and CDR2 SVGAGI. The CDR3 nucleotides read TGTGCCAGCAGTCCCGGGACAGCGAACACCGGGGAGCTGTTTTTT. Its protein is CASSPGTANTGELFF.

The chain is built from TRBV12-3 or TRBV12-4 and TRBJ1-2; TRBD1 is a possible D gene (6 bases). Trimming took off 6 bases at V and 4 bases at J, with 12 bases between the two ends. The CDR3 contains 13 residues. The CDR3 is CASRRRDTYGYTF. The CDR3 DNA sequence: TGTGCCAGCAGGCGCCGGGACACCTATGGCTACACCTTC.

The chain couples TRBV9 to TRBJ1-1, with D uncertain. The length of the CDR3 is 12 residues. CDR1 is SGDLS, CDR2 YYNGEE, per germline. V was clipped by 0 bases and J by 7 bases, with 7 bases between them. The CDR3 reads CASSVGVGEAFF. CDR3 nucleotide sequence: TGTGCCAGCAGCGTAGGAGTCGGTGAAGCTTTCTTT.

This clone was counted once. J is TRBJ1-2 and V is TRBV6-2 or TRBV6-3; perhaps TRBD1 as D (5 bases). Germline CDR1 and CDR2: MNHEY and SVGEGT. The CDR3 is 14 amino acids. V dropped 2 bases and J dropped 4 bases, with 11 bases sitting between them. The CDR3 loop reads CASSYRTPLYGYTF. The CDR3 nucleotides read TGTGCCAGCAGTTACCGGACACCCCTCTATGGCTACACCTTC.

This clone was recorded once. The rearrangement joins TRBV7-3 to TRBJ2-1, with 11 bases identical to TRBD2. Looked up from germline, CDR1 is SGHTA and CDR2 is FQGTGA. J lost 2 bases, V lost 5 bases, and 11 bases had no gene match. This CDR3 spans 18 amino acids. The DNA of the CDR3 is TGTGCCAGCAGCCGCCAAACTAGCGGGGGTATCGCCTACAATGAGCAGTTCTTC. This codes for CASSRQTSGGIAYNEQFF.